The 27 T cell receptor beta chains reported below all come from one sample, sequenced in a study of cytomegalovirus exposure and HLA in healthy donors. It was with 60 Vbeta and 13 Jbeta primers that the PCR ran. Measured with immunoSEQ multiplex PCR; TCRdb has only the in-frame clones, and not every one. Of about 79,000 clones in the sample, under 80% were seen once. Sequenced input: PBMCs. The receptor set was obtained from a woman in her fifties or sixties in good health and CMV-seropositive.

V usage is TRBV5-6 and J usage is TRBJ2-7; 10 bases are shared with TRBD2. Germline trimming cut 3 bases from V and 2 bases from J; bases unmatched to any gene: 5. The germline CDR1 and CDR2 sequences are SGHDT and YYEEEE. CDR3 size: 15 residues. The CDR3 bases are TGTGCCAGCAGCTATAGCAGCGGGGGGGCCTACGAGCAGTACTTC. As protein: CASSYSSGGAYEQYF.

The chain combines TRBV4-1 with TRBJ1-1; D is possibly TRBD1 (5 bases). The germline V gene has CDR1 MGHRA and CDR2 YSYEKL. Trimming took 1 base from V and 4 from J, leaving 13 bases between them. This CDR3 is 15 amino acids long. The DNA for the CDR3 is TGCGCCAGCAGCCAAGGGGAGGGGCCAGGCACTGAAGCTTTCTTT. Translating it yields CASSQGEGPGTEAFF.

The chain has TRBV2 and TRBJ2-3, with D perhaps matching TRBD2 (6 bases). Per the germline V gene, CDR1 is SNHLY and CDR2 is FYNNEI. This CDR3 comprises 12 residues. V lost 9 bases to trimming and J lost 2 bases, with 9 bases between them. CDR3 in amino acids: CASGGLTDTQYF. In DNA, the CDR3 is TGTGCCAGTGGGGGACTCACAGATACGCAGTATTTT.

This clone was observed a few times. This chain uses TRBV29-1 with TRBJ1-5, with D perhaps TRBD1 (5 bases). Trimming took 5 bases from V and 0 from J, leaving 11 bases between them. Germline V gives CDR1 SQVTM, CDR2 ANQGSEA. The CDR3 sequence is 14 residues long. The CDR3 protein is CSVSQGYSNQPQHF. The CDR3 nucleotides read TGCAGCGTTTCCCAGGGATATAGCAATCAGCCCCAGCATTTT. Filled out from reference TRBV29-1 and TRBJ1-5, the complete variable domain reads SAVISQKPSRDICQRGTSLTIQCQVDSQVTMMFWYRQQPGQSLTLIATANQGSEATYESGFVIDKFPISRPNLTFSTLTVSNMSPEDSSIYLCSVSQGYSNQPQHFGDGTRLSIL.

In this sample, this clone turned up a few times. The chain combines TRBV6-4 with TRBJ1-1, with 8 bases lining up with TRBD1. This CDR3 is built from 14 residues. Unmatched junction bases numbered 7, after V lost 7 bases and J lost 3 bases. The germline CDR1 and CDR2 sequences are MRHNA and SNTAGT. DNA for the CDR3: TGTGCCAGCAAAGACAGGGGCGGGGACACTGAAGCTTTCTTT. This sequence encodes CASKDRGGDTEAFF.

The CDR3 DNA reads TGTGCCAGCAGTGACAGGGTTGGGACAGATACGCAGTATTTT. The encoded protein is CASSDRVGTDTQYF. This sequence joins TRBV6-6 and TRBJ2-3; 7 bases are shared with TRBD1. With 5 bases clipped from V and 3 bases from J, the junction kept 5 bases outside the gene matches. In germline, CDR1 is MNHNY, CDR2 SVGAGI (reference sequence). This CDR3 has 14 amino acids.

In this sample, this clone turned up once. This chain uses TRBV4-1 with TRBJ2-1, with D tentatively TRBD2 (6 bases). This CDR3 has 16 amino acids. Germline V gene lookup returns CDR1 MGHRA and CDR2 YSYEKL. With 3 bases removed from V and 3 bases from J, the gap between germline ends came to 15 bases. CDR3 nucleotide sequence: TGCGCCAGCAGCCACCCCGGAACTAGCTTCTACAATGAGCAGTTCTTC. Amino acids: CASSHPGTSFYNEQFF.

V is TRBV6-1 and J is TRBJ1-1, with D possibly matching TRBD1 (5 bases). The germline CDR1 and CDR2 sequences are MNHNS and SASEGT. This CDR3 comprises 12 residues. Trimming cost V 6 bases and J 11 bases, with 16 bases left between them. Here the CDR3 reads CASSAVGGTAFF. In DNA form, the CDR3 reads TGTGCCAGCAGCGCTGTGGGGGGTACGGCTTTCTTT.

This clone was detected only once. This chain connects TRBV1 to TRBJ2-7; TRBD1, the table's D call, was not compared with the DNA. TRBV1 is listed as a pseudogene. The CDR3 runs to 18 residues. CDR3 residues: CTSSQDKVGQAIFYEQYV. The CDR3 DNA sequence: TGCACCAGCAGCCAAGATAAGGTTGGCCAGGCGATTTTTTACGAGCAGTACGTC.

This clone has only a few counts. This sequence joins TRBV27 and TRBJ1-2, with 7 bases lining up with TRBD1. The CDR3 is made up of 14 amino acids. Germline CDR1 reads MNHEY; CDR2 reads SMNVEV (reference sequence). Trimming removed 4 bases from V and 4 bases from J; junction bases left unmatched: 6. The CDR3 DNA reads TGTGCCAGCAGTTCCCACGGGACAGCCTATGGCTACACCTTC. It is translated as CASSSHGTAYGYTF.

The table lists this clone with a few counts. The genes are TRBV27 and TRBJ1-2, with 7 bases matching TRBD1. J was trimmed by 4 bases and V by 4 bases; bases with no gene match: 6. This CDR3 is built from 14 residues. Looked up from germline, CDR1 is MNHEY and CDR2 is SMNVEV (reference sequence). DNA of the CDR3: TGTGCCAGCAGTTCCCTGACAGGGACCTATGGCTACACCTTC. It yields the protein CASSSLTGTYGYTF.

The genes are TRBV19 and TRBJ2-3; no clear D gene. The germline V and J ends were trimmed by 5 bases and 0 bases, with 12 bases remaining between them. The CDR3 consists of 15 residues. Per the germline V gene, CDR1 is LNHDA and CDR2 is SQIVND (reference sequence). This CDR3 is CASSPYLRSTDTQYF. Here the CDR3 DNA reads TGTGCCAGTAGTCCCTACTTGAGAAGCACAGATACGCAGTATTTT.

The sample holds a few counts of this clone. The chain uses TRBV6-6 and TRBJ1-2; no clear D. CDR1 is MNHNY, CDR2 SVGAGI, per germline (reference sequence). Trimming stripped 2 bases from V and 10 bases from J, with 8 bases between. The CDR3 is made up of 11 amino acids. The DNA of the CDR3 is TGTGCCAGCAGTTACATCGGGGTCTACACCTTC. It is translated as CASSYIGVYTF.

The chain recombines TRBV9 with TRBJ1-4; TRBD1 aligns across 7 bases. The junction had 17 bases not matched to a gene; V was cut back by 4 bases and J by 11 bases. The CDR3 runs 16 residues. CDR1 SGDLS and CDR2 YYNGEE come from the germline V gene. The CDR3, as DNA: TGTGCCAGCAGCCTAAGTGTCGACAGGGAAGAAAATAAACTGTTTTTT. Translation gives CASSLSVDREENKLFF.

The chain has TRBV30 and TRBJ2-2; TRBD1 matches 8 bases. Germline V CDR1 and CDR2: GTSNPN, SVGIG (reference sequence). The CDR3 spans 16 residues. After removal of 2 bases from V and 1 base from J, the junction contained 6 bases not matched to a gene. The chain's CDR3 is CAWSSRDRRNTGELFF. The CDR3 DNA follows: TGTGCCTGGAGTTCCCGGGACAGGCGGAACACCGGGGAGCTGTTTTTT.

This rearrangement joins TRBV4-1 to TRBJ2-1; a weak D match, TRBD2 (6 bases). V dropped 0 bases and J dropped 4 bases, with 10 bases sitting between them. This CDR3 comprises 15 residues. Germline CDR1 is MGHRA and CDR2 is YSYEKL. CDR3 protein: CASSQDSGVYNEQFF. CDR3 coding DNA: TGCGCCAGCAGCCAAGATTCGGGGGTGTACAATGAGCAGTTCTTC.

The CDR3 here is CASSQYRGNQPQHF. In DNA, the CDR3 is TGTGCCAGCAGCCAATATCGGGGCAATCAGCCCCAGCATTTT. The chain carries TRBV14 and TRBJ1-5; no definite D call. From germline, CDR1 is SGHDN and CDR2 FVKESK. This CDR3 spans 14 amino acids. Trimming removed 2 bases at V and 2 bases at J, with 7 bases between.

V gene TRBV5-1 combines with J gene TRBJ1-1; D is possibly TRBD1 (6 bases). Between the trimmed V and J ends, which lost 7 bases and 3 bases, there was a span of 13 bases. Germline values: CDR1 SGHRS, CDR2 YFSETQ. This CDR3 is built from 13 residues. This CDR3 is CASREGGHTEAFF. The CDR3 DNA sequence: TGCGCCAGCCGGGAGGGGGGGCACACTGAAGCTTTCTTT.

The V gene is TRBV5-1, the J gene TRBJ1-5, with D possibly matching TRBD1 (5 bases). CDR1 SGHRS and CDR2 YFSETQ come from the germline V gene. The CDR3 length is 13 residues. V was clipped by 3 bases and J by 3 bases, with 7 bases between them. The CDR3 loop reads CASSSGNNQPQHF. The CDR3 bases are TGCGCCAGCAGCTCAGGGAACAATCAGCCCCAGCATTTT. Variable domain in full (rest from reference TRBV5-1 and TRBJ1-5): KAGVTQTPRYLIKTRGQQVTLSCSPISGHRSVSWYQQTPGQGLQFLFEYFSETQRNKGNFPGRFSGRQFSNSRSEMNVSTLELGDSALYLCASSSGNNQPQHFGDGTRLSIL.

This chain connects TRBV5-4 to TRBJ1-2; 9 nucleotides align to TRBD1. The V and J ends lost 6 bases and 4 bases, in that order; junction bases with no gene match: 7. Germline V gene lookup returns CDR1 SGHNT and CDR2 YYREEE (reference sequence). The CDR3 is made up of 14 amino acids. This CDR3 is CASTTGGIGYGYTF. CDR3 coding DNA: TGTGCCAGCACCACAGGGGGCATAGGCTATGGCTACACCTTC.

The chain is built from TRBV5-1 and TRBJ2-3; 12 bases map to TRBD2. The CDR3 covers 18 residues. The trim removed 3 bases at V and 2 bases at J, leaving 10 bases unmatched. Per germline, CDR1 SGHRS and CDR2 YFSETQ. The CDR3 DNA reads TGCGCCAGCAGCTACGGGACTAGCGGGCGAACTTACACAGATACGCAGTATTTT. It specifies CASSYGTSGRTYTDTQYF.

This rearrangement joins TRBV7-6 to TRBJ2-3, with 10 bases lining up with TRBD2. The CDR3 length is 13 residues. J was trimmed by 2 bases and V by 11 bases; bases with no gene match: 4. The germline CDR1 and CDR2 sequences are SGHVS and FNYEAQ. The DNA for the CDR3 is TGTGCCTCCCTAGCGGGGGACACAGATACGCAGTATTTT. It is translated as CASLAGDTDTQYF.

This sequence joins TRBV28 and TRBJ2-3; D remains ambiguous. Germline-derived CDR1 and CDR2 are MDHEN and SYDVKM. V lost 5 bases and J lost 6, with 15 bases in between. This CDR3 has 14 residues. The DNA of the CDR3 is TGTGCCAGCAGTCCTTCCCCCCCGCGGGATACGCAGTATTTT. Its translation: CASSPSPPRDTQYF.

V and J are TRBV28 and TRBJ2-7; perhaps TRBD1 as D (6 bases). Germline CDR1 is MDHEN and CDR2 is SYDVKM. V was cut by 3 bases and J by 8 bases, with 14 bases left in between. CDR3 size: 13 residues. CDR3 region: CASSFKDSSQQYV. As DNA, the CDR3 is TGTGCCAGCAGTTTTAAGGACAGCTCCCAGCAGTACGTC.

This clone was detected only once. The chain uses TRBV10-2 and TRBJ1-2; perhaps TRBD1 as D (6 bases). CDR1 and CDR2 from the germline V gene are WSHSY and SAAADI. Trimming cost V 0 bases and J 4 bases, with 9 bases left between them. The CDR3 totals 14 residues. The CDR3 spells CASSESGATYGYTF. The CDR3 nucleotides are TGCGCCAGCAGTGAGTCGGGGGCCACCTATGGCTACACCTTC.

The J gene is TRBJ2-2, the V gene TRBV7-9, with D possibly being TRBD1 (5 bases). Trimming cost V 1 base and J 1 base, with 7 bases left between them. CDR1 and CDR2 (germline): SEHNR, FQNEAQ (reference sequence). This CDR3 has 15 residues. The CDR3 coding sequence is TGTGCCAGCAGCTTAGTAACAGGGAACACCGGGGAGCTGTTTTTT. This gives the protein CASSLVTGNTGELFF.

V gene TRBV7-2 combines with J gene TRBJ1-2, with D possibly TRBD1 on 6 matching bases. Trimming left V 4 bases short and J 5 bases short, with 8 bases between. In germline, CDR1 is SGHTA, CDR2 FQGNSA. The CDR3 covers 12 residues. In DNA form, the CDR3 reads TGTGCCAGCAGCTACACAGGGTATGGCTACACCTTC. Translating it yields CASSYTGYGYTF.